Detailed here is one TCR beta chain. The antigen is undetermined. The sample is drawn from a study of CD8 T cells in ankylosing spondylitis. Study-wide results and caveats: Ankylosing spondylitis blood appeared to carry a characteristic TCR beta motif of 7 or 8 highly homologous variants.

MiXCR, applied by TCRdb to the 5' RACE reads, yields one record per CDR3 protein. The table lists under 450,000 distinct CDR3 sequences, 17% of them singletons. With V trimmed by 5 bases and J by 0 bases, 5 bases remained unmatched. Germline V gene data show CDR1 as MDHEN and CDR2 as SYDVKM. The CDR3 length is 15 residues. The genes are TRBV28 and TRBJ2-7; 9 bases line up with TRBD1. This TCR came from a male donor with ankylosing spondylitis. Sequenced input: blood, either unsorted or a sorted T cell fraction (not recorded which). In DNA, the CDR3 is TGTGCCAGCAGTACAGGGGGCTATACCTCCTACGAGCAGTACTTC. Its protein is CASSTGGYTSYEQYF.